The 11 T cell receptor beta chains below were found in one sample sequenced in a study of vaccination effects on CD4 cells after COVID-19. Before sequencing took place, the ViraFEST assay used viral peptide pools to expand antigen-specific CD4+ T cells. It was after 10 days of culture that CD4+ T cells were isolated. The participants, recipients of two vaccine doses, got either BNT162b2 or mRNA-1273. These receptors' targets are unknown. The method was immunoSEQ multiplex PCR; TCRdb's version includes in-frame clones alone and lacks a portion of them. The sample carries more than 65,000 clones, about 80% recorded once. This specimen consisted of CD4+ T cells from PBMCs cultured with HCoV-229E spike peptides, obtained after COVID-19 vaccination. The receptors shown here come from a human donor who received a COVID-19 vaccine.

This chain uses TRBV6-2 or TRBV6-3 with TRBJ2-7, with D maybe TRBD1 (6 bases). CDR1 and CDR2 (germline): MNHEY, SVGEGT. CDR3 length: 12 residues. Trimming took 6 bases from V and 7 from J, leaving 13 bases between them. The CDR3 reads CASSFDRREQYV. The CDR3, as DNA: TGTGCCAGCAGCTTCGACAGGCGGGAGCAGTACGTC.

This chain connects TRBV18 to TRBJ2-5; D gene ambiguous. This CDR3 comprises 13 residues. The V and J ends lost 6 bases and 3 bases respectively, with 11 bases between them. The germline V gene encodes CDR1 KGHSH and CDR2 LQKENI. CDR3 DNA sequence: TGTGCCAGCTCTCAGACACAAAAAGAGACCCAGTACTTC. This codes for CASSQTQKETQYF.

With regard to this clone: This same CDR3 is encoded by further DNA sequences in the sample. The chain joins TRBV7-3 to TRBJ2-3; TRBD2 matches at 8 bases. The CDR3 sequence is 14 residues long. The J segment lost 3 bases and the V segment lost 2 bases, leaving 1 base of the junction unmatched. Germline V lookup: CDR1 SGHTA, CDR2 FQGTGA. The CDR3 nucleotides are TGTGCCAGCAGCTTAGGACTAGCTACAGATACGCAGTATTTT. Protein: CASSLGLATDTQYF.

The DNA of the CDR3 is TGCGCCAGCAGTGACCCAGGGATGAGCTATGGCTACACCTTC. Residues: CASSDPGMSYGYTF. The chain combines TRBV10-2 with TRBJ1-2; TRBD1 is a possible D gene (5 bases). Between the trimmed V and J ends, which lost 3 bases and 4 bases, there was a span of 12 bases. CDR1 and CDR2 (germline): WSHSY, SAAADI. CDR3 length: 14 amino acids.

The V and J genes are TRBV30 and TRBJ1-5; a possible D gene is TRBD1 (5 bases). CDR1 is GTSNPN, CDR2 SVGIG, per germline (reference sequence). Trimming removed 2 bases from V and 0 bases from J, with 11 bases in between. CDR3 length: 15 residues. CDR3 sequence: CAWSRDSNSNQPQHF. In nucleotides, the CDR3 is TGTGCCTGGAGTCGTGACAGCAATAGCAATCAGCCCCAGCATTTT.

This clone was detected only once. The chain has TRBV5-1 and TRBJ1-2, with no clear D. V gave up 4 bases and J gave up 3 bases, with 10 bases separating them. Germline values: CDR1 SGHRS, CDR2 YFSETQ. The CDR3 has 13 amino acids. The CDR3 is CASSLGLDYGYTF. Written as DNA, the CDR3 is TGCGCCAGCAGCCTAGGACTGGACTATGGCTACACCTTC.

V is TRBV7-2 and J is TRBJ2-7, with TRBD1 identical over 11 bases. Per the germline V gene, CDR1 is SGHTA and CDR2 is FQGNSA. The CDR3 is made up of 15 amino acids. Unmatched junction bases numbered 4, after V lost 1 base and J lost 5 bases. The CDR3, as DNA: TGTGCCAGCAGCTTAGTGGGGACAGGGGGACACGAGCAGTACGTC. Amino acids: CASSLVGTGGHEQYV.

The chain uses TRBV30 and TRBJ1-2, with D tentatively TRBD1 (5 bases). With 0 bases removed from V and 7 bases from J, the gap between germline ends came to 9 bases. The CDR3 is 12 amino acids. Germline V lookup: CDR1 GTSNPN, CDR2 SVGIG (reference sequence). The DNA of the CDR3 is TGTGCCTGGAGTGTAATGGGGGGTGGCTACACCTTC. Translated: CAWSVMGGGYTF. Based on the CDR3 plus reference TRBV30 and TRBJ1-2, the full variable domain is SQTIHQWPATLVQPVGSPLSLECTVEGTSNPNLYWYRQAAGRGLQLLFYSVGIGQISSEVPQNLSASRPQDRQFILSSKKLLLSDSGFYLCAWSVMGGGYTFGSGTRLTVV.

The chain couples TRBV5-1 to TRBJ1-5, with unresolved D. The germline CDR1 and CDR2 sequences are SGHRS and YFSETQ. The CDR3 is made up of 12 amino acids. V lost 1 base to trimming and J lost 8 bases, with 7 bases between them. The CDR3 loop reads CASSLSQKPQHF. As DNA, the CDR3 is TGCGCCAGCAGCTTGTCGCAGAAGCCCCAGCATTTT.

This sequence joins TRBV29-1 and TRBJ2-3, with TRBD1 matching 7 bases. The V segment lost 4 bases and the J segment 5 bases; nucleotides outside the gene matches: 9. The length of the CDR3 is 14 residues. Germline V gene sequence: CDR1 SQVTM, CDR2 ANQGSEA. The chain's CDR3 is CSVVTGTVGDTQYF. Written as DNA, the CDR3 is TGCAGCGTTGTGACCGGGACAGTAGGAGATACGCAGTATTTT.

V gene TRBV30 combines with J gene TRBJ2-2; D is uncertain. The CDR3 contains 15 residues. The germline CDR1 and CDR2 sequences are GTSNPN and SVGIG (reference sequence). Trimming shortened V by 7 bases and J by 4 bases, and 19 bases separated the two germline ends. This CDR3 is CALRAGKLITGELFF. The CDR3 DNA reads as TGTGCCTTACGCGCCGGCAAATTGATCACCGGGGAGCTGTTTTTT.